This paragraph reports one T cell receptor (beta chain). The antigen this receptor binds is unknown. The sample holds no much larger clone one base away, and base qualities are not on file. Patients with autoimmune disease history or receiving systemic immunosuppression were excluded from the trial. Peripheral blood for TCR sequencing was drawn from every dose cohort at baseline, at cycle 4 day 1 and at cycle 7 day 1. Samples were obtained from an open-label, multicenter, first-in-human phase I dose-escalation trial of ivuxolimab. Adults with locally advanced or metastatic head and neck squamous cell, hepatocellular, melanoma or renal cell carcinoma were enrolled in the trial. Before TCR sequencing, CD4+ and CD8+ T cells were separately sorted from peripheral blood. This sample was included in a study of OX40 agonist ivuxolimab in advanced cancers. General notes on the study: Ivuxolimab was a fully human IgG2 agonistic monoclonal antibody targeting the costimulatory receptor OX40 (CD134). Partial responses were achieved by three dose-escalation patients, of whom one had hepatocellular carcinoma and two had cutaneous melanoma. Prior anti-PD-1, anti-PD-L1 or anti-CTLA-4 therapy was permitted, and checkpoint inhibitors had been received by under 50% of dose-escalation patients. In the dose-escalation cohort, more than 80% of patients were male, and the mean age was around 60 years with a range of roughly 20 to 85. Of the approximately 50 patients in dose escalation, 19 had hepatocellular carcinoma, some 15 had melanoma, 9 had renal cell carcinoma and 9 had head and neck cancer. Intravenous ivuxolimab was administered to patients every 2 weeks at six dose levels: 0.01, 0.1, 0.3, 1.5, 3 and 10 mg/kg. Peripheral TCRbeta sequencing was intended to test whether TCR sequence diversity was altered and clonal T-cell expansion was caused by ivuxolimab. The paper covers the monotherapy dose-escalation part of the phase I ivuxolimab trial, which included N = 52 patients.

The CDR3 holds 14 amino acids from the cysteine to the phenylalanine. Only the CDR3 region is kept as DNA, spanning 42 bases read in frame from base 1. For sequencing of the TCRbeta CDR3 region, genomic DNA was extracted from the sorted cells. The immunoSEQ Assay was used to sequence the TCRbeta CDR3 regions. The table comes from immuneACCESS by way of TCRdb, which keeps in-frame sequences with V and J called. Part of the clones is missing from these tables; in studies checked, under half for an unresolved V gene and the rest for unknown reasons. Present in this sample are 150,000 to 180,000 clones, 85% to 95% of which were seen just once. Clones ranked in the top ten supply about 0.3% of the sample. Beyond this particular receptor, the publication reports: In the 0.1-3.0 mg/kg groups, partial responders were among the patients with the lowest normalized peripheral clonal expansion, particularly in CD8+ T cells. After ivuxolimab, CD8+ T cells had more expanded clones than CD4+ T cells on average. Antigen specificity was not determined for the clonally expanded peripheral T cells. Low levels of normalized T-cell clonal expansion were also seen in some patients who did not respond. At doses of 0.1 to 3.0 mg/kg, clonal expansion of both CD4+ and CD8+ T cells in blood was seen between baseline and week 6.

Sequencing used CD4+ or CD8+ T cells sorted from blood, obtained in a trial of the OX40 agonist ivuxolimab. The receptor was isolated from an adult with an advanced solid tumor such as melanoma, head and neck, liver or kidney cancer. The chain joins TRBV12-2 to TRBJ2-2. TRBV12-2 is described as a pseudogene. CDR3 sequence: CASRFAVNNGELFF. The sequenced DNA is TGTGCAAGTCGTTTTGCTGTGAATAACGGGGAGCTGTTTTTT.